This is a list of T cell receptor beta chains from one sample in a study of identical twins. TCRdb recomputed calls from the 5' RACE reads with MiXCR, one row per CDR3 protein. The sample comprises 1.5 million to 2 million distinct CDR3 sequences, about 30% of which are singletons, and around 0.25% rests with the top ten. Material for sequencing was cord blood. These TCRs come from a newborn girl in good health. Both conserved end residues are part of each CDR3. Fields, in order: CDR3 DNA, CDR3 protein, J gene, clone size, D gene, V gene. D genes are given only for firm matches. The size field is filled for only some rows; it gives once, few, many or a size class.

CDR3 DNA: TGCGCCAGCAGCTTGGTAGGGTATGCGACTGAAGCTTTCTTT
CDR3 protein: CASSLVGYATEAFF
J gene: TRBJ1-1
clone size: few
D gene: NA
V gene: TRBV5-1

CDR3 DNA: TGTGCCAGCAGCGACGCGACAGTGTATAATTCACCCCTCCACTTT
CDR3 protein: CASSDATVYNSPLHF
J gene: TRBJ1-6
clone size: NA
D gene: NA
V gene: TRBV9

CDR3 DNA: TGTGCCAGCAGCTTAGTATTCGGGCAGACAACTAACTATGGCTACACCTTC
CDR3 protein: CASSLVFGQTTNYGYTF
J gene: TRBJ1-2
clone size: NA
D gene: NA
V gene: TRBV7-2

CDR3 DNA: TGTGCCAGCAGTACCGGGACGGCCTCCTACGAGCAGTACTTC
CDR3 protein: CASSTGTASYEQYF
J gene: TRBJ2-7
clone size: NA
D gene: NA
V gene: TRBV12-3/TRBV12-4

CDR3 DNA: TGCGCCAGCAGCTTGGAACGCCCTATAGGGGGCGAGCAGTACTTC
CDR3 protein: CASSLERPIGGEQYF
J gene: TRBJ2-7
clone size: few
D gene: NA
V gene: TRBV5-1

CDR3 DNA: TGCAGTGCTAGGGCTAGCGGGATTCATGAGCAGTTCTTC
CDR3 protein: CSARASGIHEQFF
J gene: TRBJ2-1
clone size: NA
D gene: TRBD2
V gene: TRBV20-1

CDR3 DNA: TGTGCCAGCAGGGAAAGGGGGAGAGGGGCCACAGATACGCAGTATTTT
CDR3 protein: CASRERGRGATDTQYF
J gene: TRBJ2-3
clone size: few
D gene: NA
V gene: TRBV12-3/TRBV12-4

CDR3 DNA: TGTGCCACCAGTGATTTAGATGGGACTAGCACAGATACGCAGTATTTT
CDR3 protein: CATSDLDGTSTDTQYF
J gene: TRBJ2-3
clone size: NA
D gene: NA
V gene: TRBV24-1

CDR3 DNA: TGCGCCAGCAAATACGATCTAACCCAACAGGGGAACACTGAAGCTTTCTTT
CDR3 protein: CASKYDLTQQGNTEAFF
J gene: TRBJ1-1
clone size: NA
D gene: NA
V gene: TRBV4-1

CDR3 DNA: TGTGCCAGCACTACGACCCGCACAGATACGCAGTATTTT
CDR3 protein: CASTTTRTDTQYF
J gene: TRBJ2-3
clone size: many
D gene: NA
V gene: TRBV2

CDR3 DNA: TGCAGTGCTAGAGACATAGCGGGAATAGTCTACAATGAGCGGTTCTTC
CDR3 protein: CSARDIAGIVYNERFF
J gene: TRBJ2-1
clone size: NA
D gene: TRBD2
V gene: TRBV20-1

CDR3 DNA: TGTGCCAGCAGTTACTCCTACCACGACACCTACAATGAGCAGTTCTTC
CDR3 protein: CASSYSYHDTYNEQFF
J gene: TRBJ2-1
clone size: NA
D gene: NA
V gene: TRBV6-5

CDR3 DNA: TGCAGTGCGTCGACTAGCGGGGGGGCAATGGATACGCAGTATTTT
CDR3 protein: CSASTSGGAMDTQYF
J gene: TRBJ2-3
clone size: NA
D gene: TRBD2
V gene: TRBV20-1

CDR3 DNA: TGTGCCAGCAGCTTACTGGGGGACCAAGAGACCCAGTTCTTC
CDR3 protein: CASSLLGDQETQFF
J gene: TRBJ2-1
clone size: few
D gene: NA
V gene: TRBV13

CDR3 DNA: TGTGCCAGCACCCTAGCGGTGCCATACAATGAGCAGTTCTTC
CDR3 protein: CASTLAVPYNEQFF
J gene: TRBJ2-1
clone size: NA
D gene: TRBD2
V gene: TRBV2

CDR3 DNA: TGTGCCAGCAGTTCCTCGGCTAGCGGCAAAAACATTCAGTACTTC
CDR3 protein: CASSSSASGKNIQYF
J gene: TRBJ2-4
clone size: many
D gene: TRBD2
V gene: TRBV12-3/TRBV12-4

CDR3 DNA: TGCAGTGCTAGAGAGGGGACTAGCCGACAAGAGACCCAGTACTTC
CDR3 protein: CSAREGTSRQETQYF
J gene: TRBJ2-5
clone size: NA
D gene: TRBD2
V gene: TRBV20-1

CDR3 DNA: TGTGCCAGCAGTTTGGTATTGGTTCCAGGGGATACGCAGTATTTT
CDR3 protein: CASSLVLVPGDTQYF
J gene: TRBJ2-3
clone size: few
D gene: NA
V gene: TRBV12-3/TRBV12-4

CDR3 DNA: TGCGCCAGCAGCTCGCAGGGGACTGAAAAACTGTTTTTT
CDR3 protein: CASSSQGTEKLFF
J gene: TRBJ1-4
clone size: few
D gene: NA
V gene: TRBV5-1

CDR3 DNA: TGTGCCAGCAGTCCCGCACCCCTGGGGAACACTGAAGCTTTCTTT
CDR3 protein: CASSPAPLGNTEAFF
J gene: TRBJ1-1
clone size: NA
D gene: NA
V gene: TRBV12-3/TRBV12-4

CDR3 DNA: TGCAGCGTTTCTGGAGACAGGGACATTTACGAGCAGTACTTC
CDR3 protein: CSVSGDRDIYEQYF
J gene: TRBJ2-7
clone size: NA
D gene: TRBD1
V gene: TRBV29-1

CDR3 DNA: TGCAGTGCTAGTGGGCCGAACACTGAAGCTTTCTTT
CDR3 protein: CSASGPNTEAFF
J gene: TRBJ1-1
clone size: NA
D gene: NA
V gene: TRBV20-1

CDR3 DNA: TGTGCCAGCAGCTTAAATTTGGGACGGGTGAACACCGGGGAGCTGTTTTTT
CDR3 protein: CASSLNLGRVNTGELFF
J gene: TRBJ2-2
clone size: NA
D gene: NA
V gene: TRBV11-3

CDR3 DNA: TGTGCCAGCAGTTACGGAACCTATAGCAATCAGCCCCAGCATTTT
CDR3 protein: CASSYGTYSNQPQHF
J gene: TRBJ1-5
clone size: many
D gene: NA
V gene: TRBV6-6

CDR3 DNA: TGTGCCAGCAGCTTCCAGCGGGGGGGCATCTACAATGAGCAGTTCTTC
CDR3 protein: CASSFQRGGIYNEQFF
J gene: TRBJ2-1
clone size: once
D gene: TRBD2
V gene: TRBV7-6

CDR3 DNA: TGTGCCAGCAGTTTCGGGAGGGCCGCTTACAATGAGCAGTTCTTC
CDR3 protein: CASSFGRAAYNEQFF
J gene: TRBJ2-1
clone size: few
D gene: TRBD2
V gene: TRBV12-3/TRBV12-4

CDR3 DNA: TGTGCCAGCAGCGTAGGCAGGGGGCCCGAGAAGACTGAAGCTTTCTTT
CDR3 protein: CASSVGRGPEKTEAFF
J gene: TRBJ1-1
clone size: NA
D gene: TRBD1
V gene: TRBV9